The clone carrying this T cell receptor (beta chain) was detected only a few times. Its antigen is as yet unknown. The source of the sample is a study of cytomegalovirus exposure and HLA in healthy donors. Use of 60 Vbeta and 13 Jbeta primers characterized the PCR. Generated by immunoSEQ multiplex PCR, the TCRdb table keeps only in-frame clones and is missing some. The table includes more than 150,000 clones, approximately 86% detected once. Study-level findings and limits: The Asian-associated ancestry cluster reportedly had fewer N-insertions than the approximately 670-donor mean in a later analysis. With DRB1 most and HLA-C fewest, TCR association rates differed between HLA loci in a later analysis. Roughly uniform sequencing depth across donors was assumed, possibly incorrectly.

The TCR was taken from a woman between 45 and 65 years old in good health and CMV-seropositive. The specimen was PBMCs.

The CDR3 DNA sequence: TGTGCCAGCAGCGCCGACAATGCCAAAAACATTCAGTACTTC. This sequence encodes CASSADNAKNIQYF. The rearrangement joins TRBV7-9 to TRBJ2-4; D is ambiguous. CDR3 length: 14 amino acids. Germline V gene data show CDR1 as SEHNR and CDR2 as FQNEAQ (reference sequence). V lost 5 bases and J lost 1, with 9 bases in between.